This T cell receptor (beta chain) was sequenced in a study of shared clonotypes between healthy human individuals. V was pared by 8 bases and J by 2 bases, with 10 bases between. Per germline, CDR1 SNHLY and CDR2 FYNNEI. The CDR3 covers 12 residues. The assay was immunoSEQ multiplex PCR, and TCRdb's table has in-frame clones only and misses some. The sample has some 1,600,000 clones; approximately 98% are singletons. The chain uses TRBV2 and TRBJ2-7, with a weak D call TRBD1 (6 bases). The receptor comes from a man aged 30-40 years in good health. Sequencing was done on a sample of naive CD4+ T cells sorted from blood. Subset here: CD45RA+ positively selected. The CDR3 DNA reads TGTGCCAGCCGACAGGCCACCTACGAGCAGTACTTC. This encodes CASRQATYEQYF.